What follows is one T cell receptor (beta chain) and its context. No antigen is known for it. Per-base quality was not reported, and no clone a single base away is much larger than it. The data were obtained in a study of T cells after yellow fever vaccination (dated by TCRdb to between 2018 and 2021). Regarding the research as a whole: The SMART-Seq v4 Ultra Low Input RNA kit was used to prepare libraries from fractions with low cell numbers. To follow T-cell clones before and after primary and booster YFV17D yellow fever vaccination, bulk TCR alpha and beta repertoires were sequenced over time. Two healthy male donors made up the cohort, one aged 18 to 30 years and the other aged 30 to 40 years. Blood was drawn at multiple timepoints before and after primary and secondary immunization, with bulk PBMC replicates and cell subsets isolated.

What the authors observed across the whole study: Computational filtering was needed because FACS-sorted repertoires could contain abundant contaminating clonotypes from the bulk population. Because only a couple of donors were included in the study, the extent to which the findings can be generalized is limited. A small share of clonotypes occurred in both CD4 and CD8 compartments, likely arising from convergent recombination. After the booster, most clones that had expanded after primary vaccination were detected again (approximately 95% of CD4 and under 90% of CD8), suggesting broad maintenance of memory. Compared with the primary T-cell response, the secondary T-cell response was faster but weaker, reaching its peak on day 5 rather than on day 15.

TCR cDNA was made using 5'RACE template switching, a step that added a universal primer site and unique molecular identifiers. cDNA synthesis was primed from both the TCR alpha and TCR beta constant segments. Libraries were amplified in two PCR steps, with sample barcodes and sequencing adapters added in the second step. Libraries were sequenced on Illumina HiSeq 2500 (2x100 bp) or NovaSeq (2x150 bp). Under the source paper's analysis protocol: MIGEC handled demultiplexing of reads and collapsing into UMI consensus sequences, while MiXCR performed V(D)J alignment. Vaccine-responding clonotypes were identified with edgeR using replicate PBMC samples, with FDR below 0.01 and a log2 fold change above 5 up to day 15 being required. Each bulk clonotype was labeled CD4 or CD8 based on which sequenced repertoire, CD4 or CD8, contained the clonotype at higher abundance. The public reads were reprocessed in TCRdb via fastp at Q25 and MiXCR, keeping in-frame beta chains. Every CDR3 protein is listed once, alongside the most common genes and DNA of its rows. TCRdb, not the original authors, processed these V and J calls. The sample yields some 250,000 distinct CDR3 sequences; 6% to 7.5% were counted once. The biggest ten clones account for over 0.65% of the sample.

The sample's treatment or condition label, in plain terms: live attenuated yellow fever vaccine strain. PBMCs were isolated from peripheral blood using a standard Ficoll-Paque protocol. Dynabeads CD4 and CD8 positive selection kits were used to isolate CD4 and CD8 T-cell fractions. TriZol was used to extract RNA from bulk PBMCs, from CD4 and CD8 fractions, and from dextramer-positive and dextramer-negative fractions. This sequence was found in a man aged 30 to 39 who received the YFV17D yellow fever vaccine. Material: CD4+ T cells sorted from PBMCs, obtained 15 days after the yellow fever booster vaccination.

The sequenced DNA: TGTGCCAGTAGTTCTAGGGACCTTAACATTCAGTACTTC. Its product reads: CASSSRDLNIQYF. Recombination joined TRBV19 with TRBJ2-4; the D gene cannot be resolved beyond TRBD1 or TRBD2, each matching 5 bases. The CDR3 covers 13 residues, taking in both the cysteine and the phenylalanine. The only DNA kept is the CDR3, 39 bases in frame from the first base. As encoded in the germline V gene (reference sequence), CDR1 is LNHDA while CDR2 is SQIVND. V is shortened by 5 bases, J by 7 bases, and the region joining them spans 12 bases.